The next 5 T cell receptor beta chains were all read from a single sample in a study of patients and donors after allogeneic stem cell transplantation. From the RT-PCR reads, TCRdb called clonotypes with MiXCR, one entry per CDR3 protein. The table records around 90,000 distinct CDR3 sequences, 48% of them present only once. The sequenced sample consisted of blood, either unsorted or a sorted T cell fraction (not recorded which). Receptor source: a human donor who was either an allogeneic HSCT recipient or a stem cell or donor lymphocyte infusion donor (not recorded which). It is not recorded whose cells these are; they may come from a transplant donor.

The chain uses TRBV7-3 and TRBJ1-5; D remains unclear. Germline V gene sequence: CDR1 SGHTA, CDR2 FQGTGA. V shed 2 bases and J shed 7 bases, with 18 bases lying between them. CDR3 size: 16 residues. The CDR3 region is CASSLGVLSPRQPQHF. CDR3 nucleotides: TGTGCCAGCAGCTTAGGAGTACTCAGTCCCCGCCAGCCCCAGCATTTT.

CDR3 loop: CASSLLTPSEQFF. The CDR3 nucleotides are TGTGCCAGCAGTTTATTGACCCCGAGTGAGCAGTTCTTC. The V call is TRBV27, the J call TRBJ2-1; D gene uncertain. Germline V CDR1 and CDR2: MNHEY, SMNVEV (reference sequence). Trimming took 1 base from V and 9 from J, leaving 10 bases between them. CDR3 length: 13 amino acids.

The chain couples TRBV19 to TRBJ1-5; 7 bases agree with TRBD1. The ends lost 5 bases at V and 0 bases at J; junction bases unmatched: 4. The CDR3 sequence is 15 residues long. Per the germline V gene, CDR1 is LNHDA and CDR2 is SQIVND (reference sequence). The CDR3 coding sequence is TGTGCCAGTAGTCCCGGGACAGTTAGCAATCAGCCCCAGCATTTT. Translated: CASSPGTVSNQPQHF. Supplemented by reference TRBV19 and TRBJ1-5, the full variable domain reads DGGITQSPKYLFRKEGQNVTLSCEQNLNHDAMYWYRQDPGQGLRLIYYSQIVNDFQKGDIAEGYSVSREKKESFPLTVTSAQKNPTAFYLCASSPGTVSNQPQHFGDGTRLSIL.

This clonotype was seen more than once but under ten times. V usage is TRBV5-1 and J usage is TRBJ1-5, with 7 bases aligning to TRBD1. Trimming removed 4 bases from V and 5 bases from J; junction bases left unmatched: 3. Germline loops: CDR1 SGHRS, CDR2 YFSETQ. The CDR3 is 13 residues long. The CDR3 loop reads CASSSRGDQPQHF. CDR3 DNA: TGCGCCAGCAGCAGCAGGGGGGATCAGCCCCAGCATTTT. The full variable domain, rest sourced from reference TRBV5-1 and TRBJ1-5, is KAGVTQTPRYLIKTRGQQVTLSCSPISGHRSVSWYQQTPGQGLQFLFEYFSETQRNKGNFPGRFSGRQFSNSRSEMNVSTLELGDSALYLCASSSRGDQPQHFGDGTRLSIL.

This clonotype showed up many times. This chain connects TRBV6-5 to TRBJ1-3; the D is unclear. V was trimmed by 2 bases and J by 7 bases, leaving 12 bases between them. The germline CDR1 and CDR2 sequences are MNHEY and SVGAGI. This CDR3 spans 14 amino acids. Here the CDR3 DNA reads TGTGCCAGCAGTTACCAGGAGACGGGGAACACCATATATTTT. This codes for CASSYQETGNTIYF.